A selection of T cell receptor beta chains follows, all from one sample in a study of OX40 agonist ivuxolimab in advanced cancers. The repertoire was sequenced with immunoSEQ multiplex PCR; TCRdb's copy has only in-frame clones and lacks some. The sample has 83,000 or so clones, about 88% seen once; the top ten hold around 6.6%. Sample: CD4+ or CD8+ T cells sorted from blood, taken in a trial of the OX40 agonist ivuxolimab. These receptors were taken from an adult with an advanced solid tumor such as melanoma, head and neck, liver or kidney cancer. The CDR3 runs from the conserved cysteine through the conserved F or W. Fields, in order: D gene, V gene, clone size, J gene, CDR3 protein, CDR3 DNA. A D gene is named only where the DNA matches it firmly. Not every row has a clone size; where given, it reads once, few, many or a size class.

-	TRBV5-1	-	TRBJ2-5	CASRSGASSGQETQYF	TGCGCCAGCCGATCGGGAGCGAGTAGTGGTCAAGAGACCCAGTACTTC
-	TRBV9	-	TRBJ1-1	CASSVLQEGTEAFF	TGTGCCAGCAGCGTCTTACAGGAGGGGACTGAAGCTTTCTTT
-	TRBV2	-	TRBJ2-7	CASSEVTGYSYEQYF	TGTGCCAGCAGTGAAGTGACAGGCTACTCCTACGAGCAGTACTTC
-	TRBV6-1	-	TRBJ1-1	CASSAGSFMNTEAFF	TGTGCCAGCAGTGCGGGCAGCTTCATGAACACTGAAGCTTTCTTT
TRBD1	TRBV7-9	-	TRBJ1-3	CASSDGQAPKGTIYF	TGTGCCAGCAGCGACGGACAGGCCCCTAAAGGGACCATATATTTT
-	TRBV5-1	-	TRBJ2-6	CASSLAGGSGANVLTF	TGCGCCAGCAGCTTGGCCGGCGGGTCTGGGGCCAACGTCCTGACTTTC
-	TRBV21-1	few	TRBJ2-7	CASSKTPRHSSGRALGYEQYF	TGTGCCAGCAGCAAAACCCCTAGGCACAGTAGCGGGAGGGCCTTAGGGTACGAGCAGTACTTC
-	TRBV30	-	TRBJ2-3	CAWQRDTQYF	TGTGCCTGGCAGCGAGATACGCAGTATTTT
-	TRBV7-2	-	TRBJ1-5	CASSGDTFRAQHF	TGTGCCAGCAGCGGGGACACCTTTAGGGCCCAGCATTTT
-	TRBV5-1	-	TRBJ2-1	CASSLAPTENEQFF	TGCGCCAGCAGCTTGGCCCCCACAGAGAATGAGCAGTTCTTC
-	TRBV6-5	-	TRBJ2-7	CASSYRDNYEQYF	TGTGCCAGCAGTTACCGCGACAACTACGAGCAGTACTTC
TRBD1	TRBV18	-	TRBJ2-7	CASSTTGGASYEQYF	TGTGCCAGCTCAACGACAGGGGGCGCTTCATACGAGCAGTACTTC
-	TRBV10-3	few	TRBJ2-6	CAISETEGSGANVLTF	TGTGCCATCAGTGAAACAGAGGGGTCTGGGGCCAACGTCCTGACTTTC
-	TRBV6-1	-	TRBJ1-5	CASRRLLGSNQPQHF	TGTGCCAGCAGGAGACTCCTGGGAAGCAATCAGCCCCAGCATTTT
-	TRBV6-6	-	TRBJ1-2	CASRYNYGYTF	TGTGCCAGCAGGTACAATTATGGCTACACCTTC
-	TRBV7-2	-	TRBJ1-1	CASSSGRLNTEAFF	TGTGCCAGCAGCTCTGGACGGTTGAACACTGAAGCTTTCTTT
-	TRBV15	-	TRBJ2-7	CATSRDPQSSYEQYF	TGTGCCACCAGCAGAGATCCACAGAGCTCCTACGAGCAGTACTTC
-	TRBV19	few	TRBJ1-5	CASSIVRLGNQPQHF	TGTGCCAGTAGTATAGTTAGGTTGGGAAATCAGCCCCAGCATTTT
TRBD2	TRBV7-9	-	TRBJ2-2	CASIVLVGGKDGELFF	TGTGCCAGCATCGTTCTAGTGGGAGGGAAGGACGGGGAGCTGTTTTTT
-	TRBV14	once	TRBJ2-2	CASSQGGTSIPTGELFF	TGTGCCAGCAGCCAAGGGGGAACTTCAATACCCACCGGGGAGCTGTTTTTT